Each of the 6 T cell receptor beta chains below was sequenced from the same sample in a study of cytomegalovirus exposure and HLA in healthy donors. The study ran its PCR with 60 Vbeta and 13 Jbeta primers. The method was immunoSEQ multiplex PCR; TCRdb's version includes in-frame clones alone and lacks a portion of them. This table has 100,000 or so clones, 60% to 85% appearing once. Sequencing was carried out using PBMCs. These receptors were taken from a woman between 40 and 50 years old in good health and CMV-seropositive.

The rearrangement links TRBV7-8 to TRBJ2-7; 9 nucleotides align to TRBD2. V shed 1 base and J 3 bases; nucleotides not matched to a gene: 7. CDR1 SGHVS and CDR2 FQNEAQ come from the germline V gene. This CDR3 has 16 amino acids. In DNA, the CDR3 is TGTGCCAGCAGCTTAGTAGCGGGAGCTACTCACTACGAGCAGTACTTC. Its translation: CASSLVAGATHYEQYF.

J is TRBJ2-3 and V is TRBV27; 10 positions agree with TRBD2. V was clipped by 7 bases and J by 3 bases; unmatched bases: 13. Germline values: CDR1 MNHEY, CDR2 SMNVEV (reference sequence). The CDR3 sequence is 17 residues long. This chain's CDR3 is CASIEILAGVLTDTQYF. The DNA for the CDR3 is TGTGCCAGCATCGAAATCCTAGCGGGAGTTTTGACAGATACGCAGTATTTT.

This chain's CDR3 is CASSVAGGYNEKLFF. The CDR3 nucleotides are TGTGCCAGCAGCGTTGCCGGGGGTTATAATGAAAAACTGTTTTTT. The J gene is TRBJ1-4, the V gene TRBV9; D perhaps matches TRBD1 (5 bases). Germline V gene lookup returns CDR1 SGDLS and CDR2 YYNGEE. V dropped 2 bases and J dropped 4 bases, with 12 bases sitting between them. The CDR3 consists of 15 residues.

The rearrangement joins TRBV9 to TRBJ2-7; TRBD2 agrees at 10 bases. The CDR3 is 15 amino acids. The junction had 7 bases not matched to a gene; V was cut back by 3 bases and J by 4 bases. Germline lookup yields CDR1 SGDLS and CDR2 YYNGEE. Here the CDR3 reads CASSAGLADLYEQYF. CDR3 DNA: TGTGCCAGCAGCGCCGGACTAGCGGACCTTTACGAGCAGTACTTC.

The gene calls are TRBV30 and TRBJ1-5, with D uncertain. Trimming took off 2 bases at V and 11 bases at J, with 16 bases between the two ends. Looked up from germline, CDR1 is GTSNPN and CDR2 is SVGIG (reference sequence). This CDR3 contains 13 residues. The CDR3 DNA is TGTGCCTGGAGTCATGGGGAGCCTATAGCCCAGCATTTT. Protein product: CAWSHGEPIAQHF.

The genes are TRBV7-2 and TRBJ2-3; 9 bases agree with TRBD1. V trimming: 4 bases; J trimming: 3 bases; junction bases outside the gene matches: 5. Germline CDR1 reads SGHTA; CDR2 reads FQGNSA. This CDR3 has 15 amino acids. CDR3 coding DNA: TGTGCCAGCAGCTCCACAGGGGGCGGGACAGATACGCAGTATTTT. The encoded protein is CASSSTGGGTDTQYF.